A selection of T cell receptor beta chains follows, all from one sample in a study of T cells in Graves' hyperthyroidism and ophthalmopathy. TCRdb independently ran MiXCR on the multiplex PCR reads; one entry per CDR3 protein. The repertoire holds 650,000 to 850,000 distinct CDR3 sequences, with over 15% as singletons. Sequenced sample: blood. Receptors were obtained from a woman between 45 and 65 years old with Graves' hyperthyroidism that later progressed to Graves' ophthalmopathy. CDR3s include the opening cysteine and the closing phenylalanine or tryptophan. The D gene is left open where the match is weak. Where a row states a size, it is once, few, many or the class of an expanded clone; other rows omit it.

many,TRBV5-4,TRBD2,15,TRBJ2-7,TGTGCCAGCAGCTGGGGGACTAGCGGGGGTTACGAGCAGTACTTC,CASSWGTSGGYEQYF
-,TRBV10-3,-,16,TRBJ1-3,TGTGCCATCAGTGAGAGGAGCGGATTAACTGGAAACACCATATATTTT,CAISERSGLTGNTIYF
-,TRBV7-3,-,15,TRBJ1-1,TGTGCCAGCAGCCTATCCCATGCCCCGAACACTGAAGCTTTCTTT,CASSLSHAPNTEAFF
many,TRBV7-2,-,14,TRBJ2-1,TGTGCCAGCAGCTTAGTGGGGGCTCGGAATGAGCAGTTCTTC,CASSLVGARNEQFF
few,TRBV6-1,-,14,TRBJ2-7,TGTGCCAGCAGCCGGACTCTATTCTCCTACGAGCAGTACTTC,CASSRTLFSYEQYF
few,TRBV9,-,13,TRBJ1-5,TGTGCCAGCAGCGCAGGGAGGGATCAGCCCCAGCATTTT,CASSAGRDQPQHF
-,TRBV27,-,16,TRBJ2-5,TGTGCCAGCAGTTCGCGCGGTCGAGGGTACAGTAGGACCCAGTACTTC,CASSSRGRGYSRTQYF
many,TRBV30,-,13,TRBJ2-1,TGTGCCTGGAGTAGGGGCTCTAACAATGAGCAGTTCTTC,CAWSRGSNNEQFF
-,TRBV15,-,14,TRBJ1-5,TGTGCCACCAAGAGGCAGCGGGGCAATCAGCCCCAGCATTTT,CATKRQRGNQPQHF
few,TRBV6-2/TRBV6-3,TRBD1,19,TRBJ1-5,TGTGCCAGCAGTTACCCGGGACAGGGTTTACGTTATAGCAATCAGCCCCAGCATTTT,CASSYPGQGLRYSNQPQHF
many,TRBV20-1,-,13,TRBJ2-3,TGCAGTGCTAGGGGGTCGGACACAGATACGCAGTATTTT,CSARGSDTDTQYF
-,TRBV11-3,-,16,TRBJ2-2,TGTGCCAGCAGCCCCTGGACTTCGGACGACACCGGGGAGCTGTTTTTT,CASSPWTSDDTGELFF
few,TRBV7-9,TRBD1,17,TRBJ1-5,TGTGCCAGCAGCCCTCCTCCGAGGACAGGGAGATCTCAGCCCCAGCATTTT,CASSPPPRTGRSQPQHF
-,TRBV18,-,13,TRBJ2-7,TGTGCCAGCTCACCGGACGCCTCCTACGAGCAGTACTTC,CASSPDASYEQYF
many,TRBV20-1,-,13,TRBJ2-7,TGCAGTGCCCACCCCGGGACACTCTACGAGCAGTACTTC,CSAHPGTLYEQYF
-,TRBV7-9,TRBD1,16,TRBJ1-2,TGTGCCAGCAGCCTCCCTCTTCGGGACAGCATATATGGCTACACCTTC,CASSLPLRDSIYGYTF
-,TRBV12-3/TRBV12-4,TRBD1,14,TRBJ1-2,TGTGCCAGCAGTAGGACAGGGGGCGCAGATGGCTACACCTTC,CASSRTGGADGYTF
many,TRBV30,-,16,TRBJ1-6,TGTGCCTGGAGTGCGGACTCGAGCTCCTATAATTCACCCCTCCACTTT,CAWSADSSSYNSPLHF
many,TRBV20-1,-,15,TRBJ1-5,TGCAGTGCTAGAGATCGGAGACAGATCAATCAGCCCCAGCATTTT,CSARDRRQINQPQHF
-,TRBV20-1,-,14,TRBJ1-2,TGCAGTGCTAGTCACCGGCAAGCGAACTATGGCTACACCTTC,CSASHRQANYGYTF
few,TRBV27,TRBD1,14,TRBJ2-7,TGTGCCAGCAGTACCAGGACAGGGCACTACGAGCAGTACTTC,CASSTRTGHYEQYF
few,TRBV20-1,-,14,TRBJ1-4,TGCAGTGCTGAGGGAGGGCAGGCTAATGAAAAACTGTTTTTT,CSAEGGQANEKLFF